This TCR beta chain was identified during a study of cytomegalovirus exposure and HLA in healthy donors. This table comes from immunoSEQ multiplex PCR, and its TCRdb copy is limited to in-frame clones, with some not included. The sample records about 21,000 clones, roughly 97% being singletons. V was trimmed by 4 bases and J by 5 bases, leaving 11 bases between them. CDR1 is KGHSH and CDR2 is LQKENI in the germline V gene. CDR3 size: 14 residues. The sequence came from a man aged 25-45 years in good health and CMV-seropositive. The material sequenced was PBMCs. The chain has TRBV18 and TRBJ2-2, with D perhaps TRBD2 (5 bases). CDR3: CASSRAGNTGELFF. For the CDR3, the DNA is TGTGCCAGCTCACGGGCCGGGAATACCGGGGAGCTGTTTTTT.